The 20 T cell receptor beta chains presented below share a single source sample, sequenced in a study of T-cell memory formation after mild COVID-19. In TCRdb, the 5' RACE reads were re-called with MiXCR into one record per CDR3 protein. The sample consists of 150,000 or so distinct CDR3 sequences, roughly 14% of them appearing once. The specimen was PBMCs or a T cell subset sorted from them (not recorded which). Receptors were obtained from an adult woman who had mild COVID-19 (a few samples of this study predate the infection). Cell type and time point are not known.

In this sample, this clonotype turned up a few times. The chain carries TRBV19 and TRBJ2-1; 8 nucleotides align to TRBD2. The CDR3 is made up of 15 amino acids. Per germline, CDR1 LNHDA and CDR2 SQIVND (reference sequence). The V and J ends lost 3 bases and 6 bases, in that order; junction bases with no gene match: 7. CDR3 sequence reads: CASSMTLAGGNEQFF. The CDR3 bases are TGTGCCAGTAGTATGACTCTGGCGGGAGGCAATGAGCAGTTCTTC. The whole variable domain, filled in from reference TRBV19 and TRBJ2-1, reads DGGITQSPKYLFRKEGQNVTLSCEQNLNHDAMYWYRQDPGQGLRLIYYSQIVNDFQKGDIAEGYSVSREKKESFPLTVTSAQKNPTAFYLCASSMTLAGGNEQFFGPGTRLTVL.

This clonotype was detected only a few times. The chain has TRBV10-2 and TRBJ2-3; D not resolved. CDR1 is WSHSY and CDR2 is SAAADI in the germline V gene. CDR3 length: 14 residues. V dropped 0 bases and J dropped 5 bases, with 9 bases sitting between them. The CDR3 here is CASSESGIVDTQYF. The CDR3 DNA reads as TGCGCCAGCAGTGAGTCGGGGATTGTAGATACGCAGTATTTT.

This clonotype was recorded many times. CDR3 loop: CASSPQTGTSGRGYTQYF. For the CDR3, the DNA is TGTGCCAGCAGCCCCCAAACAGGGACTAGCGGGAGGGGGTATACGCAGTATTTT. The rearrangement links TRBV7-2 to TRBJ2-3, with TRBD2 matching over 16 bases. Trimming at V came to 5 bases and at J to 7 bases, leaving 12 bases not matched to a gene. The germline V gene encodes CDR1 SGHTA and CDR2 FQGNSA. The CDR3 sequence is 18 residues long.

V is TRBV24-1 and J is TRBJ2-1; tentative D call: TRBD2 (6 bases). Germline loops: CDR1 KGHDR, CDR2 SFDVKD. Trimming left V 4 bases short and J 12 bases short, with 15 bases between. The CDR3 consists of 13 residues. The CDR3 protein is CATSDDGTSGQFF. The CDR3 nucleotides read TGTGCCACCAGTGACGACGGGACTTCTGGGCAGTTCTTC.

The CDR3 region is CASSRDRSSYNEQFF. The CDR3 DNA sequence: TGTGCCAGCAGCAGGGACAGGAGTTCCTACAATGAGCAGTTCTTC. The J gene is TRBJ2-1, the V gene TRBV6-5; 8 bases line up with TRBD1. The germline CDR1 and CDR2 sequences are MNHEY and SVGAGI. After removal of 6 bases from V and 1 base from J, the junction contained 5 bases not matched to a gene. CDR3 length equals 15 residues.

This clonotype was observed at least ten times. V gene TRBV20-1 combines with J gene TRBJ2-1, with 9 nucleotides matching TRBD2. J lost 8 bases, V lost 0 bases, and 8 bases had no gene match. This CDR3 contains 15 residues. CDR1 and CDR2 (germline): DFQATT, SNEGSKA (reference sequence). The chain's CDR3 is CSARDQGLAFDEQFF. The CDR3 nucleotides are TGCAGTGCTAGAGATCAGGGACTAGCCTTCGATGAGCAGTTCTTC.

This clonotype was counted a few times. The CDR3 DNA reads TGCAGTGCTAGTCAATCTACTAGCGGGTCTGTCGCCTACGAGCAGTACTTC. Its translation is CSASQSTSGSVAYEQYF. The rearrangement joins TRBV20-1 to TRBJ2-7; 9 bases map to TRBD2. V lost 3 bases to trimming and J lost 2 bases; unmatched junction nucleotides: 14. This CDR3 spans 17 amino acids. Germline lookup yields CDR1 DFQATT and CDR2 SNEGSKA (reference sequence).

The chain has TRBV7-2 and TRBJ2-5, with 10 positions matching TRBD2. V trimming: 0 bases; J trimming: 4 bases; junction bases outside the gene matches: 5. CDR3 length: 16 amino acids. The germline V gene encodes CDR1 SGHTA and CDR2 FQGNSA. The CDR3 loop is CASSLAPAGGPETQYF. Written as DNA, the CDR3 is TGTGCCAGCAGCTTAGCTCCAGCGGGAGGGCCAGAGACCCAGTACTTC.

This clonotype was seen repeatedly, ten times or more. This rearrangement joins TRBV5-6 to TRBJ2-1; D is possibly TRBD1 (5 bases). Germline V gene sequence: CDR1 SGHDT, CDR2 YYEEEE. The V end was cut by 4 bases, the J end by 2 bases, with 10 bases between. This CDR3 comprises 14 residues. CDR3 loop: CASSPVGAYNEQFF. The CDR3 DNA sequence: TGTGCCAGCAGCCCTGTAGGGGCCTACAATGAGCAGTTCTTC. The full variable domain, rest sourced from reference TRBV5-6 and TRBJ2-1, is DAGVTQSPTHLIKTRGQQVTLRCSPKSGHDTVSWYQQALGQGPQFIFQYYEEEERQRGNFPDRFSGHQFPNYSSELNVNALLLGDSALYLCASSPVGAYNEQFFGPGTRLTVL.

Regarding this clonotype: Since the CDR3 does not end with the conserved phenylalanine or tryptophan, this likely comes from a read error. The CDR3 here is CSVDDNGLQETQYL. The CDR3 nucleotides read TGCAGCGTTGATGACAACGGACTACAAGAGACCCAGTACTTA. This chain joins TRBV29-1 and TRBJ2-5; the D gene is possibly TRBD2 (6 bases). Per the germline V gene, CDR1 is SQVTM and CDR2 is ANQGSEA. The V and J ends lost 3 bases and 2 bases respectively, with 13 bases between them. The CDR3 has 14 amino acids.

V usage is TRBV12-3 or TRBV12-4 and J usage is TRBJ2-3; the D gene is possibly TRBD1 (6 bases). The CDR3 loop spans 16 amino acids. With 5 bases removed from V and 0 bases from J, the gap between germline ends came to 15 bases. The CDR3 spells CASSIRDTTSTDTQYF. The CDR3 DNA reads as TGTGCCAGCAGTATAAGGGACACCACTAGCACAGATACGCAGTATTTT.

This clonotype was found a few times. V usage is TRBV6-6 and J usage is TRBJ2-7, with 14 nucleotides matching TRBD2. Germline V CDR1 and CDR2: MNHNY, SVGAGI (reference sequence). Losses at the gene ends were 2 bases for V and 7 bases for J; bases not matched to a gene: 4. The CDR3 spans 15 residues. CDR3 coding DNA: TGTGCCAGCAGTTACCCGGGACTAGCGGGAGAGGAGCAGTACTTC. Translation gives CASSYPGLAGEEQYF.

This CDR3 reads CASSDLQGLANQPQHF. The DNA of the CDR3 is TGTGCCAGCAGCGACTTGCAGGGACTAGCGAATCAGCCCCAGCATTTT. V is TRBV5-8 and J is TRBJ1-5, with D possibly TRBD1 on 5 matching bases. The CDR3 sequence is 16 residues long. Germline V gene lookup returns CDR1 SGHTS and CDR2 YDEGEE. With 4 bases removed from V and 4 bases from J, the gap between germline ends came to 18 bases.

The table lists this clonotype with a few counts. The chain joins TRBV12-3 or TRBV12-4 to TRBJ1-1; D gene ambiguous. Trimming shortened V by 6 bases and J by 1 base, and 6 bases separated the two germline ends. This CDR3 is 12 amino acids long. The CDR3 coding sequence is TGTGCCAGCAGGGGCGGGAACACTGAAGCTTTCTTT. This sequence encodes CASRGGNTEAFF.

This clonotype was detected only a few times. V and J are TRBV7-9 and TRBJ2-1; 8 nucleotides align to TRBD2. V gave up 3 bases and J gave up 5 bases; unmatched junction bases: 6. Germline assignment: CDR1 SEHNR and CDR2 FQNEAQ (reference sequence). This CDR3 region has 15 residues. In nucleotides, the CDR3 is TGTGCCAGCAGCTTGCCCGGGACTAGAGACAATGAGCAGTTCTTC. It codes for CASSLPGTRDNEQFF.

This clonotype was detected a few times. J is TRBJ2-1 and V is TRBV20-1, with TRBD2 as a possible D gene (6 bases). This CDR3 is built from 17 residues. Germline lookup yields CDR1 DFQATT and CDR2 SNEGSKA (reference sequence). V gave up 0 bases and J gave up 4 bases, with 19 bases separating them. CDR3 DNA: TGCAGTGCTAGAGATCTCGAGAGGACTAATACGTACAATGAGCAGTTCTTC. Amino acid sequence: CSARDLERTNTYNEQFF.

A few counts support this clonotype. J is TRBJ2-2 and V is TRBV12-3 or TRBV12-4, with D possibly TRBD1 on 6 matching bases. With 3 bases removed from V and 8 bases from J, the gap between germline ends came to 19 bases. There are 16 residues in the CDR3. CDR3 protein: CASSFWSNPGEGELFF. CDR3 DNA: TGTGCCAGCAGTTTTTGGTCGAATCCAGGGGAGGGGGAGCTGTTTTTT.

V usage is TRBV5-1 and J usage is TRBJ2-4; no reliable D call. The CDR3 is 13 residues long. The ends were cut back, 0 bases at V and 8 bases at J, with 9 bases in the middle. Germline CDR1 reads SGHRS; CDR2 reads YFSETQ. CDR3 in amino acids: CASSLGGRDIQYF. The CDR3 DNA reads TGCGCCAGCAGCTTGGGGGGAAGAGACATTCAGTACTTC.

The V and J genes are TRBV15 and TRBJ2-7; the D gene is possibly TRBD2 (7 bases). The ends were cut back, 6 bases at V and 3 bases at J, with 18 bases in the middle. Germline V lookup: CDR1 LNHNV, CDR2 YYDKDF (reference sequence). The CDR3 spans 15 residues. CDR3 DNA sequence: TGTGCCACCAGGGCGAGCGGGACATCGGACTACGAGCAGTACTTC. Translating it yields CATRASGTSDYEQYF. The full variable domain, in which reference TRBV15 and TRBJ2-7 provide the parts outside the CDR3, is DAMVIQNPRYQVTQFGKPVTLSCSQTLNHNVMYWYQQKSSQAPKLLFHYYDKDFNNEADTPDNFQSRRPNTSFCFLDIRSPGLGDTAMYLCATRASGTSDYEQYFGPGTRLTVT.

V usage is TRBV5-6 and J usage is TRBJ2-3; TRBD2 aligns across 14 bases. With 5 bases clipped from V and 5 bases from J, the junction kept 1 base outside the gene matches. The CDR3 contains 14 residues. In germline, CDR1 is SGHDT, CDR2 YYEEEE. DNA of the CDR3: TGTGCCAGCAGAGGACTAGCGGGGGGAGATACGCAGTATTTT. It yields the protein CASRGLAGGDTQYF.